These T cell receptor beta chains were read from a single sample in a study of OX40 agonist ivuxolimab in advanced cancers. Measured with immunoSEQ multiplex PCR; TCRdb has only the in-frame clones, and not every one. The sample comprises roughly 80,000 clones, around 86% of which are singletons, and 0.5% to 0.85% rests with the top ten. Specimen: CD4+ or CD8+ T cells sorted from blood, collected in a trial of the OX40 agonist ivuxolimab. The receptor set was obtained from an adult with an advanced solid tumor such as melanoma, head and neck, liver or kidney cancer. Both conserved end residues are part of each CDR3. A D gene is named only where the DNA matches it firmly. The size entry is marked missing in some rows and otherwise reads once, few, many or a size class.

d_gene	v_gene	abundance	j_gene	CDR3nt	CDR3aa
-	TRBV5-6	-	TRBJ1-1	TGTGCCAGCAGCTTATCATTCGCTGAAGCTTTCTTT	CASSLSFAEAFF
-	TRBV9	-	TRBJ2-3	TGTGCCAGCAGCCCCAGTAGGGGTACGCAGTATTTT	CASSPSRGTQYF
TRBD1	TRBV30	-	TRBJ1-2	TGTGCCTGGAGGAGGCCGGGACAGGACCTCTATGGCTACACCTTC	CAWRRPGQDLYGYTF
TRBD1	TRBV30	-	TRBJ2-7	TGTGCCTGGAGTGTACTACAGGGGGCGCAGTACTTC	CAWSVLQGAQYF
-	TRBV30	-	TRBJ1-1	TGTGCCTGGAGTTCCCAGGAAGACACTGAAGCTTTCTTT	CAWSSQEDTEAFF
-	TRBV7-6	-	TRBJ1-3	TGTGCCAGCAGCTTAGAACGGCCGAGTTTCTCTGGAAACACCATATATTTT	CASSLERPSFSGNTIYF
-	TRBV10-3	-	TRBJ1-3	TGTGCCATCAGCGATAGGGGACGGAGCTCTGGAAACACCATATATTTT	CAISDRGRSSGNTIYF
-	TRBV19	once	TRBJ2-7	TGTGCCAGTAGGGGGGGACGCCGTCGTCTCGAGCAGTACTTC	CASRGGRRRLEQYF
TRBD1	TRBV6-5	-	TRBJ2-7	TGTGCCAGCAGTTACTTTTGGCAGGGGGCTCACGAGCAGTACTTC	CASSYFWQGAHEQYF
-	TRBV4-1	-	TRBJ2-7	TGCGCCAGCAGCCAACCGGGACCGCAGAGCTCCTACGAGCAGTACTTC	CASSQPGPQSSYEQYF
-	TRBV6-5	-	TRBJ2-5	TGTGCCAGCAGTCAAGGTCTCCATGGGACCCAGTACTTC	CASSQGLHGTQYF
TRBD1	TRBV6-5	-	TRBJ1-1	TGTGCCAGCAGTTACCAGACAGGGGGCAGGGGCACTGAAGCTTTCTTT	CASSYQTGGRGTEAFF
TRBD2	TRBV30	-	TRBJ2-3	TGTGCCTGGGGACTAGCGGGGGGTGTGAGCACAGATACGCAGTATTTT	CAWGLAGGVSTDTQYF